These 2 T cell receptor beta chains share one sample of origin, sequenced in a study of T cell responses to AZD1222 COVID-19 vaccine. Repertoires were generated with immunoSEQ multiplex PCR, while TCRdb's copy carries only in-frame clones and drops some. The sample holds approximately 100,000 clones, less than 90% seen once. This material consisted of peripheral blood, taken on day 0 of AZD1222 vaccination. These receptors originate from an adult in good health.

The rearrangement joins TRBV18 to TRBJ1-2; a weak D match, TRBD1 (5 bases). Germline V gives CDR1 KGHSH, CDR2 LQKENI. The length of the CDR3 is 14 residues. V gave up 4 bases and J gave up 2 bases, with 11 bases separating them. CDR3 DNA sequence: TGTGCCAGCTCACTAGGGGTTCAGAACTATGGCTACACCTTC. This translates into CASSLGVQNYGYTF.

The rearrangement links TRBV5-1 to TRBJ1-5; D unclear. CDR1 is SGHRS and CDR2 is YFSETQ in the germline V gene. The CDR3 consists of 15 residues. Trimming shortened V by 0 bases and J by 5 bases, and 12 bases separated the two germline ends. CDR3 coding DNA: TGCGCCAGCAGCTTGGACGGGTCTCCCGATCAGCCCCAGCATTTT. It is translated as CASSLDGSPDQPQHF.